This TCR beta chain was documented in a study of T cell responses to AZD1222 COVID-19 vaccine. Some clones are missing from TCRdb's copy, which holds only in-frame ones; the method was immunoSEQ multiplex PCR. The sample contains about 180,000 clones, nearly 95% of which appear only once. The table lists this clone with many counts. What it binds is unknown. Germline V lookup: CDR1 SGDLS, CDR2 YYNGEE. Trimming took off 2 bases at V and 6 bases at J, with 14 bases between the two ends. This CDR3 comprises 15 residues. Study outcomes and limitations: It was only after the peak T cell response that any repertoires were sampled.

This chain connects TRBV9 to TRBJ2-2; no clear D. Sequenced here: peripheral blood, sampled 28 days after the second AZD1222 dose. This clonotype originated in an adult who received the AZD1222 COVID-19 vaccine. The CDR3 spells CASSVSREIAGELFF. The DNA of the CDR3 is TGTGCCAGCAGCGTTAGTAGGGAAATTGCCGGGGAGCTGTTTTTT. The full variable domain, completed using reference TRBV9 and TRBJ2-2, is DSGVTQTPKHLITATGQRVTLRCSPRSGDLSVYWYQQSLDQGLQFLIQYYNGEERAKGNILERFSAQQFPDLHSELNLSSLELGDSALYFCASSVSREIAGELFFGEGSRLTVL.